This T cell receptor (beta chain) is from a study of shared clonotypes between healthy human individuals. Profiling relied on immunoSEQ multiplex PCR, and the TCRdb table lists in-frame clones only, not all of them. The sample contains approximately 840,000 clones, approximately 96% of which appear only once. Terminally differentiated effector memory CD45RA+ cells were excluded from the naive CD8 cells, which were CD45RO-negative and positively selected for CCR7. The specimen was naive CD8+ T cells sorted from blood. This receptor was taken from a man younger than 45 in good health.

The CDR3 nucleotides are TGCAGCGTCCTTAGCGGGAGGAGAACCGGGGAGCTGTTTTTT. Its translation: CSVLSGRRTGELFF. V is TRBV29-1 and J is TRBJ2-2; 10 bases are a match to TRBD2. This CDR3 spans 14 amino acids. Trimming at V came to 6 bases and at J to 5 bases, leaving 6 bases not matched to a gene. CDR1 and CDR2 (germline): SQVTM, ANQGSEA.